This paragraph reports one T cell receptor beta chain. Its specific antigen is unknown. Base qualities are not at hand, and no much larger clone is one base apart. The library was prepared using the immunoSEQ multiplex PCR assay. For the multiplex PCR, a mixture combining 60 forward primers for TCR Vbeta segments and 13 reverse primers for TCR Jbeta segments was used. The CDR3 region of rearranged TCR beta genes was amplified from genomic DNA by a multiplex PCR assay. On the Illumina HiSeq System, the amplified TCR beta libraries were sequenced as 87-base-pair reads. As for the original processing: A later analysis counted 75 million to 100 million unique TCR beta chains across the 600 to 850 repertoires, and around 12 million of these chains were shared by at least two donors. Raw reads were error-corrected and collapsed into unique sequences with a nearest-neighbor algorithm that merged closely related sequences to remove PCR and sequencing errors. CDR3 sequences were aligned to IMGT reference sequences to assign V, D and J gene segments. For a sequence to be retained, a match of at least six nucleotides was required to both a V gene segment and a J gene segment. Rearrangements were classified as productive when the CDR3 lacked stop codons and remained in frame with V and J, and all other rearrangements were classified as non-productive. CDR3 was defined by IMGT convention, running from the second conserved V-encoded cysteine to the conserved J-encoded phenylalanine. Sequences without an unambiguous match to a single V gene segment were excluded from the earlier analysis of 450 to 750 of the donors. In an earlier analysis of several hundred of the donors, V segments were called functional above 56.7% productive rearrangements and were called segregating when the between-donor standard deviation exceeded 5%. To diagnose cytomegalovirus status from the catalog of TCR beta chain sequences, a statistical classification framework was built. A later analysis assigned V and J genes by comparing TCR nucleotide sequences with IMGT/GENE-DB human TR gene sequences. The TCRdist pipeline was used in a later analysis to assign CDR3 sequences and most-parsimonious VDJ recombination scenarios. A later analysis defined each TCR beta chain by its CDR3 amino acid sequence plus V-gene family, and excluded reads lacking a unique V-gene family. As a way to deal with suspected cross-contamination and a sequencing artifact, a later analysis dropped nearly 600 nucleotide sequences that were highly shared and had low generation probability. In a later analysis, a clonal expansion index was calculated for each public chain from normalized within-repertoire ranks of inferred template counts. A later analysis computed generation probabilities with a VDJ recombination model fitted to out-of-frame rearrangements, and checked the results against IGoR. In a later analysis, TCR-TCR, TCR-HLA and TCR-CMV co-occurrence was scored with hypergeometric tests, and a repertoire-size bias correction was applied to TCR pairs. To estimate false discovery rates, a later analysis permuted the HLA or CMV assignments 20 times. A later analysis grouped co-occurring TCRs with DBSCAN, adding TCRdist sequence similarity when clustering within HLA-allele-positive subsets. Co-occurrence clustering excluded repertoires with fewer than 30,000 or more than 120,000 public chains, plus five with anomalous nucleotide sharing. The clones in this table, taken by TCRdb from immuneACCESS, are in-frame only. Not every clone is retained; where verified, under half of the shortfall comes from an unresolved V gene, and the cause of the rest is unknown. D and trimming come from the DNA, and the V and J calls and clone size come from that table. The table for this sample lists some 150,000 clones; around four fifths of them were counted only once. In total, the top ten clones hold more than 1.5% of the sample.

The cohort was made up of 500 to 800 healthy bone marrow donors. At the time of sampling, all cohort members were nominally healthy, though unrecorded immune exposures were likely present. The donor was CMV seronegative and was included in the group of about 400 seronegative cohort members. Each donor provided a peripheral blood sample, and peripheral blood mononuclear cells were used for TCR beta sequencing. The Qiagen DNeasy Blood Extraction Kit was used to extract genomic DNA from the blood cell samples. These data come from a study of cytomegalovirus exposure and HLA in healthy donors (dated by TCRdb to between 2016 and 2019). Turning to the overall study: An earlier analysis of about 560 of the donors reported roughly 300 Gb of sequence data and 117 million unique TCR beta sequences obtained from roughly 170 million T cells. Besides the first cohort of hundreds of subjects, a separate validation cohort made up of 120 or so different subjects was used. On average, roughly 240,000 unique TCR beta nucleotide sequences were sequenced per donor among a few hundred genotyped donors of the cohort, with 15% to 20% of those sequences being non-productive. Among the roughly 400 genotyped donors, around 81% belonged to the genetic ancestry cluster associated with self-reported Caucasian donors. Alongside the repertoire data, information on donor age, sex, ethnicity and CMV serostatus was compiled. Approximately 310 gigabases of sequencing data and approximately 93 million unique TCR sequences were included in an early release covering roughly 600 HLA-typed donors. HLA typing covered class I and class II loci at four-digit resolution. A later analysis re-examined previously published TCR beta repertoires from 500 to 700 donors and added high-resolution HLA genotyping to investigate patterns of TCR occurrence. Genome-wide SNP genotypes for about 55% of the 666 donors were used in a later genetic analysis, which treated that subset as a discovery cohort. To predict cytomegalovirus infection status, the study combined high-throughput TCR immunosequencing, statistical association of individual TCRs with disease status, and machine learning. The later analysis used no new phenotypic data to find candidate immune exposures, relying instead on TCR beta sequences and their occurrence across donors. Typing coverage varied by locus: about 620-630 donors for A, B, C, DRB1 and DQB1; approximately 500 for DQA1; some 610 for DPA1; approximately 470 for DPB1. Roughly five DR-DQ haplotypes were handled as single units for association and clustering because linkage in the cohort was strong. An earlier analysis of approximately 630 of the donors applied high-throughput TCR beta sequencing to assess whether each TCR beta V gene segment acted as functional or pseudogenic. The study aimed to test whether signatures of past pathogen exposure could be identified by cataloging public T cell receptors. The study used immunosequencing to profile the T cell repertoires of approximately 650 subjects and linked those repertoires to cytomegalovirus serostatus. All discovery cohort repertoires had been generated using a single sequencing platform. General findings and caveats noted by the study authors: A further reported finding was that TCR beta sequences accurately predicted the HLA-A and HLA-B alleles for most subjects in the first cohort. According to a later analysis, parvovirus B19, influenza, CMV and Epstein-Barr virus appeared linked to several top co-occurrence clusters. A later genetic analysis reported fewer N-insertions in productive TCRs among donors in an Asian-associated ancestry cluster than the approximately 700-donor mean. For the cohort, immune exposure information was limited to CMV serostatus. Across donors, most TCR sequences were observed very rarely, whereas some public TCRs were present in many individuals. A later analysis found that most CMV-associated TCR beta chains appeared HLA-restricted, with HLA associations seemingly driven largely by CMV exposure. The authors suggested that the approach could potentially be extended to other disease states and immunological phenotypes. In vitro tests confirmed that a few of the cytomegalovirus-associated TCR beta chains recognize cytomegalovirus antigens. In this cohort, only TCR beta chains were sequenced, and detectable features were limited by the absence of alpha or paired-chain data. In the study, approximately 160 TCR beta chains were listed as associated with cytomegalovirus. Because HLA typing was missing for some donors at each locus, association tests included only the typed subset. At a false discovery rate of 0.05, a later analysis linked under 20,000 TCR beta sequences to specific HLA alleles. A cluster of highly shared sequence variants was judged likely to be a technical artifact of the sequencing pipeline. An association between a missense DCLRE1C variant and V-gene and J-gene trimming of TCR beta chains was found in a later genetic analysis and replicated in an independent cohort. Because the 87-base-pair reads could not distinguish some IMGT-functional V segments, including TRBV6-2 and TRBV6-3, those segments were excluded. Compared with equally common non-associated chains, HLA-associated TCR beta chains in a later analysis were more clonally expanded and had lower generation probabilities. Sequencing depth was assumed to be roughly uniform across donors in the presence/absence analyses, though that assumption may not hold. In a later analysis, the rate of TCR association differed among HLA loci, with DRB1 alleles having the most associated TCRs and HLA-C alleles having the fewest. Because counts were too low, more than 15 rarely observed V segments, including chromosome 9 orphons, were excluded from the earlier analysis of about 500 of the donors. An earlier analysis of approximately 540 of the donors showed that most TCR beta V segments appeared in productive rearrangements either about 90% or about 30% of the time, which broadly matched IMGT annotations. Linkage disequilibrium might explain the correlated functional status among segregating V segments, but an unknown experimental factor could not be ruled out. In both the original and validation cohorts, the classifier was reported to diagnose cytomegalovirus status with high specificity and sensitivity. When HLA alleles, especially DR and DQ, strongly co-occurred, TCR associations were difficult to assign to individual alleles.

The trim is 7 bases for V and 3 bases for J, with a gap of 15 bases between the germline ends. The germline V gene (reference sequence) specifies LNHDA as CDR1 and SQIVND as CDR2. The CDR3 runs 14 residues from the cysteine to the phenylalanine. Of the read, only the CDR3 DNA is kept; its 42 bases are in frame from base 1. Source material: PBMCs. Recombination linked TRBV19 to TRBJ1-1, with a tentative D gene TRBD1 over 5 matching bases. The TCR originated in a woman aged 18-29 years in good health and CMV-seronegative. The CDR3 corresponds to CASIFGRGDTEAFF. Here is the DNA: TGTGCCAGTATTTTCGGGAGAGGGGACACTGAAGCTTTCTTT.